The present entry profiles one TCR beta chain with its context. Its antigen remains unidentified. The data stem from a study of metastatic and nonmetastatic thyroid tumors. Study background: Thyroid patients, malignant and benign, had repertoires compared across blood and tumor or nodule tissue.

CDR1 and CDR2 from the germline V gene are MDHEN and SYDVKM. V lost 7 bases and J lost 6, with 10 bases in between. The CDR3 contains 11 residues. None of the patients had undergone any treatment ahead of thyroid surgery. TCRdb reprocessed the PCR reads using MiXCR. The sample includes some 19,000 clones, 32% of them seen just once. Whole-study results and caveats: In both blood and tumor samples, TCR beta diversity was reported significantly higher for malignant than benign nodules.

The clonotype originates from a female donor with papillary thyroid cancer or a benign thyroid nodule (not recorded which). Some clones in this sample may be carry-over from other donors' samples. The chain has TRBV28 and TRBJ2-7; TRBD2 might be the D (6 bases). Sequences were obtained from adjacent normal tissue. CDR3 bases: TGTGCCAGCATGGTGGGGGGCGAGCAGTACTTC. Its protein product is CASMVGGEQYF.